A selection of T cell receptor beta chains follows, all from one sample in a study of T-cell reconstitution after alpha-beta-depleted transplantation in children. TCRdb re-called the PCR reads through MiXCR, storing one row per CDR3 protein. This repertoire shows nearly 550,000 distinct CDR3 sequences, around 19% found once; its top ten account for over 3%. The sequenced sample was PBMCs from the stem cell graft donor, obtained from the stem cell graft. The receptors come from a human donor who donated a stem cell graft to a child with acute lymphoblastic leukemia. Both conserved end residues are part of each CDR3. A D gene is named only where the DNA matches it firmly. The size of a clone is reported for some rows only, either as once, few or many, or as a class for expanded clones.

CASSPSGTIYGYTF,TGTGCCAGCAGCCCCTCCGGGACGATCTATGGCTACACCTTC,TRBV14,-,TRBJ1-2,14,few
CASSGLAGKNIQYF,TGCGCCAGCAGCGGACTAGCGGGTAAAAACATTCAGTACTTC,TRBV5-1,TRBD2,TRBJ2-4,14,few
CATSRVAGLAVQYNEQFF,TGTGCCACCAGCAGAGTAGCAGGACTAGCGGTCCAGTACAATGAGCAGTTCTTC,TRBV15,TRBD2,TRBJ2-1,18,-
CASSAEDGTDTQYF,TGTGCCAGCAGTGCCGAGGACGGAACAGATACGCAGTATTTT,TRBV25-1,-,TRBJ2-3,14,-
CATSRASITEAFF,TGTGCCACCAGCAGAGCGTCAATCACTGAAGCTTTCTTT,TRBV15,-,TRBJ1-1,13,few
CASSWTDLWYNEQFF,TGTGCCAGCAGCTGGACGGACCTTTGGTACAATGAGCAGTTCTTC,TRBV5-5,-,TRBJ2-1,15,few
CASSLADRVPQETQYF,TGCGCCAGCAGCTTGGCTGACAGGGTCCCGCAAGAGACCCAGTACTTC,TRBV5-1,TRBD1,TRBJ2-5,16,few
CASSLGTATGDIQYF,TGCGCCAGCAGCTTGGGGACAGCGACGGGGGACATTCAGTACTTC,TRBV5-1,-,TRBJ2-4,15,many
CASSLDPTGLYEQYF,TGTGCCAGCAGCCTGGACCCTACAGGCCTCTACGAGCAGTACTTC,TRBV5-5,-,TRBJ2-7,15,few
CASSLAGGPQHF,TGCGCCAGCAGCTTGGCCGGGGGGCCCCAGCATTTT,TRBV5-1,-,TRBJ1-5,12,many
CSARGRTVYNEQFF,TGCAGTGCTAGAGGGAGGACAGTGTACAATGAGCAGTTCTTC,TRBV20-1,-,TRBJ2-1,14,-
CASSLGDWGGYTF,TGTGCCAGCAGTTTGGGAGATTGGGGTGGCTACACCTTC,TRBV12-3/TRBV12-4,-,TRBJ1-2,13,-
CASSETDPRQEDTDTQYF,TGTGCCAGCAGTGAAACAGATCCCCGGCAGGAGGACACAGATACGCAGTATTTT,TRBV2,-,TRBJ2-3,18,-
CASRPYPTAYNEQFF,TGCGCCAGCAGGCCCTACCCGACGGCCTACAATGAGCAGTTCTTC,TRBV5-1,-,TRBJ2-1,15,few
CATSPGLSYEQYF,TGTGCCACCAGCCCGGGACTCTCCTACGAGCAGTACTTC,TRBV15,-,TRBJ2-7,13,few
CASRPGSTPYEQYF,TGCGCCAGCAGACCTGGGTCGACCCCCTACGAGCAGTACTTC,TRBV5-1,-,TRBJ2-7,14,-
CASNPGNLNQPQHF,TGTGCCAGCAACCCAGGAAACCTCAATCAGCCCCAGCATTTT,TRBV28,-,TRBJ1-5,14,-
CASSRYGTSGETQYF,TGTGCCAGCAGCCGTTACGGGACTAGTGGAGAGACCCAGTACTTC,TRBV7-9,TRBD2,TRBJ2-5,15,few
CASSSSWGRETQYF,TGTGCCAGCAGCTCCTCTTGGGGCCGAGAGACCCAGTACTTC,TRBV7-9,-,TRBJ2-5,14,-
CASIGPNTGELFF,TGTGCCAGCATTGGACCCAACACCGGGGAGCTGTTTTTT,TRBV6-1,-,TRBJ2-2,13,-
CASSATPQGSYGYTF,TGTGCCAGCAGCGCGACACCCCAGGGGAGCTATGGCTACACCTTC,TRBV9,-,TRBJ1-2,15,few
CASSSEEMNTEAFF,TGTGCCAGCAGCTCCGAGGAGATGAACACTGAAGCTTTCTTT,TRBV7-9,-,TRBJ1-1,14,-
CASTPPGGKPEAFF,TGTGCCAGCACTCCCCCAGGGGGGAAGCCTGAAGCTTTCTTT,TRBV5-6,TRBD1,TRBJ1-1,14,-
CASSLAVQGGQPQHF,TGTGCCAGCAGCTTAGCGGTACAGGGAGGTCAGCCCCAGCATTTT,TRBV7-9,-,TRBJ1-5,15,-
CASSSSAGTGFGSWLNSPLHF,TGCGCCAGCAGCTCATCAGCCGGGACAGGTTTCGGCTCATGGCTTAATTCACCCCTCCACTTT,TRBV5-1,TRBD1,TRBJ1-6,21,-
CATSRVALDEQFF,TGTGCCACCAGCAGAGTAGCGCTGGATGAGCAGTTCTTC,TRBV15,-,TRBJ2-1,13,few
CASRVLTGSETQYF,TGTGCCAGCAGGGTACTGACAGGGTCGGAGACCCAGTACTTC,TRBV27,TRBD1,TRBJ2-5,14,-
CATSDTGRTGSRVQFF,TGTGCCACCAGTGACACCGGGCGGACTGGTAGTCGAGTGCAGTTCTTC,TRBV24-1,-,TRBJ2-1,16,-
CASSQVFGEQYF,TGTGCCAGCAGCCAAGTGTTCGGCGAGCAGTACTTC,TRBV14,-,TRBJ2-7,12,few
CASSRSSGGYNEQFF,TGTGCCAGCAGCCGATCTAGCGGGGGGTACAATGAGCAGTTCTTC,TRBV5-6,TRBD2,TRBJ2-1,15,-
CASNRGYEQYF,TGTGCCAGCAATCGAGGCTACGAGCAGTACTTC,TRBV6-1,-,TRBJ2-7,11,-
CASGGQPEGGEQFF,TGCGCCAGTGGGGGCCAGCCCGAAGGGGGTGAGCAGTTCTTC,TRBV10-2,-,TRBJ2-1,14,-
CASSLGLAGGPIGANVLTF,TGCGCCAGCAGCTTGGGACTAGCGGGAGGGCCTATTGGGGCCAACGTCCTGACTTTC,TRBV5-1,TRBD2,TRBJ2-6,19,many
CASSLAPEYEQYF,TGTGCCAGCAGCTTAGCTCCGGAGTACGAGCAGTACTTC,TRBV7-2,-,TRBJ2-7,13,-
CASSQFAPGRDPYEQYF,TGTGCCAGCAGCCAATTCGCCCCTGGACGGGACCCCTACGAGCAGTACTTC,TRBV14,-,TRBJ2-7,17,-
CASSLEPETIEAFF,TGCGCCAGCAGCTTGGAGCCAGAAACAATTGAAGCTTTCTTT,TRBV5-1,-,TRBJ1-1,14,few
CASSLFRGGEEAFF,TGTGCCAGCAGTTTATTCCGCGGGGGCGAGGAAGCTTTCTTT,TRBV12-3/TRBV12-4,-,TRBJ1-1,14,-
CASFRVGETQYF,TGTGCCAGCTTCAGGGTGGGGGAGACCCAGTACTTC,TRBV2,-,TRBJ2-5,12,many
CASIDGPWVGQPQHF,TGTGCCAGCATTGATGGCCCCTGGGTAGGTCAGCCCCAGCATTTT,TRBV12-3/TRBV12-4,-,TRBJ1-5,15,few
CASSLDGPGSSYEQYF,TGTGCCAGCAGCTTGGATGGTCCTGGGAGCTCCTACGAGCAGTACTTC,TRBV5-6,-,TRBJ2-7,16,-
CASSQDVDYEQYF,TGTGCCAGCAGCCAAGATGTGGATTACGAGCAGTACTTC,TRBV3-1,-,TRBJ2-7,13,many
CASSEFNSPLHF,TGTGCCAGCAGTGAATTTAATTCACCCCTCCACTTT,TRBV25-1,-,TRBJ1-6,12,few
CASSRTVSTDTQYF,TGTGCCAGCAGCAGAACAGTTAGCACAGATACGCAGTATTTT,TRBV7-2,-,TRBJ2-3,14,few
CSARAGDRGNEQYF,TGCAGTGCTAGAGCAGGGGACCGCGGCAACGAGCAGTACTTC,TRBV20-1,-,TRBJ2-7,14,few
CASSQVIGIPETQYF,TGTGCCAGCAGCCAAGTAATAGGCATCCCAGAGACCCAGTACTTC,TRBV4-2,-,TRBJ2-5,15,-
CASSYSLAGALTDTQYF,TGTGCCAGCAGTTACTCGCTAGCGGGAGCCCTCACAGATACGCAGTATTTT,TRBV6-5,TRBD2,TRBJ2-3,17,-
CASSQTSGANVLTF,TGTGCCAGCAGCCAAACCTCTGGGGCCAACGTCCTGACTTTC,TRBV3-1,-,TRBJ2-6,14,-
CASSFTSGTGKGSNQPQHF,TGTGCCAGCAGCTTTACCTCCGGGACAGGGAAGGGTAGCAATCAGCCCCAGCATTTT,TRBV11-1,TRBD1,TRBJ1-5,19,-
CASSVNRGPATEAFF,TGTGCCAGCAGTGTAAACAGGGGGCCGGCGACTGAAGCTTTCTTT,TRBV2,TRBD1,TRBJ1-1,15,-
CASSESTNSPSYEQYF,TGTGCCAGCAGTGAATCAACAAACAGCCCCTCCTACGAGCAGTACTTC,TRBV6-1,-,TRBJ2-7,16,-
CAWISPVGYKLYGYTF,TGTGCCTGGATCTCCCCTGTCGGGTACAAACTCTATGGCTACACCTTC,TRBV30,-,TRBJ1-2,16,few
CASSYRDRETEAFF,TGTGCCAGCAGTTACCGGGACAGGGAGACTGAAGCTTTCTTT,TRBV6-5,TRBD1,TRBJ1-1,14,-
CASSSPPRVYEQYF,TGTGCCAGCAGCTCCCCCCCAAGGGTCTACGAGCAGTACTTC,TRBV7-9,-,TRBJ2-7,14,few
CASSPATGGPTYNEQFF,TGCGCCAGCAGCCCAGCGACGGGAGGCCCGACATACAATGAGCAGTTCTTC,TRBV4-1,TRBD2,TRBJ2-1,17,few
CASSLQGGLADVNEQFF,TGTGCCAGCAGCTTACAGGGGGGACTAGCGGATGTAAATGAGCAGTTCTTC,TRBV7-3,TRBD2,TRBJ2-1,17,few
CASSQDSWGNTIYF,TGTGCCAGCAGCCAAGATTCGTGGGGAAACACCATATATTTT,TRBV14,-,TRBJ1-3,14,few
CASSLASVNQPQHF,TGTGCCAGCAGCTTAGCCAGCGTCAATCAGCCCCAGCATTTT,TRBV7-9,-,TRBJ1-5,14,-
CATSDPIRGIRELFF,TGTGCCACCAGTGATCCCATACGTGGTATCCGGGAGCTGTTTTTT,TRBV24-1,-,TRBJ2-2,15,few
CSARGGTGGKNEQFF,TGCAGTGCTAGGGGGGGGACAGGGGGGAAAAATGAGCAGTTCTTC,TRBV20-1,TRBD1,TRBJ2-1,15,many
CASSQEALGNSYEQYF,TGCGCCAGCAGCCAAGAGGCGCTAGGGAACTCCTACGAGCAGTACTTC,TRBV4-1,-,TRBJ2-7,16,-